These T cell receptor beta chains were read from a single sample in a study of blood T cell repertoires in COVID-19. The assay was immunoSEQ multiplex PCR, and TCRdb's table has in-frame clones only and misses some. The sample yields 150,000 to 200,000 clones, 80% seen once. Material: peripheral blood. The receptor source for this set is a man aged 65 to 85 with active or convalescent COVID-19. CDR3s include the opening cysteine and the closing phenylalanine or tryptophan. The D gene is left open where the match is weak. Some rows have no size entry. The others give once, few or many, or a class for an expanded clone.

abundance	v_gene	d_gene	j_gene	CDR3nt	CDR3aa
.	TRBV3-1/TRBV3-2	TRBD1	TRBJ1-6	TGTGCCAGCAGCCAACAGACAGGGTTTTCACCCCTCCACTTT	CASSQQTGFSPLHF
few	TRBV7-9	.	TRBJ2-1	TGTGCCAGCAGCTTAGTTGGGAGTACCTACAATGAGCAGTTCTTC	CASSLVGSTYNEQFF
.	TRBV12-3/TRBV12-4	TRBD1	TRBJ1-2	TGTGCCAGCAGTCAGGGGGCGAACTATGGTTACACCTTC	CASSQGANYGYTF
.	TRBV24-1	.	TRBJ2-1	TGTGCCACCAGTGATTCCACCTCAAGACTAAGCTCCTACAATGAGCAGTTCTTC	CATSDSTSRLSSYNEQFF
.	TRBV2	.	TRBJ2-1	TGTGCCAGCAGTGCCTATGAGCAGTTCTTC	CASSAYEQFF
few	TRBV5-1	.	TRBJ1-2	TGCGCCAGCAGCTTGGCCCCCATAGGAGGGGTCTATGGCTACACCTTC	CASSLAPIGGVYGYTF
.	TRBV5-8	.	TRBJ2-3	TGTGCCAGCAGCTTCTTTCAGGGTTCAGATACGCAGTATTTT	CASSFFQGSDTQYF
.	TRBV21-1	.	TRBJ2-5	TGTGCCAGCAGCAAAGAAGAGCGGGAGGGGGTTTTCAACGCCCCCCAAAAAGAGACCCAGTACTTC	CASSKEEREGVFNAPQKETQYF
.	TRBV5-1	.	TRBJ2-3	TGCGCCAGCAGCGGGCAGAACCCCGACACAGATACGCAGTATTTT	CASSGQNPDTDTQYF
.	TRBV9	TRBD2	TRBJ2-7	TGTGCCAGCAGCCCGACTAGCGGGGGTGAGTACGAGCAGTACTTC	CASSPTSGGEYEQYF
.	TRBV5-4	TRBD2	TRBJ2-1	TGTGCCAGCAGCCTTAGCGGGAACAGCCACAATGAGCAGTTCTTC	CASSLSGNSHNEQFF
.	TRBV2	.	TRBJ2-2	TGTGCCAGCAGCTTCATGACAGGAGAGAACACCGGGGAGCTGTTTTTT	CASSFMTGENTGELFF
.	TRBV7-9	.	TRBJ1-2	TGTGCCAGCACCCCCGGACAGAACTATGGCTACACCTTC	CASTPGQNYGYTF
.	TRBV5-4	.	TRBJ1-2	TGTGCCAGCAGCTTGGGGGGAGCTAACTATGGCTACACCTTC	CASSLGGANYGYTF
.	TRBV25-1	TRBD1	TRBJ1-1	TGTGCCAGCAGTGAGGACAGGTGGAACACTGAAGCTTTCTTT	CASSEDRWNTEAFF
.	TRBV10-1	TRBD1	TRBJ2-5	TGCGCCAGCATGGGGACAGGGGGAGAGACCCAGTACTTC	CASMGTGGETQYF
.	TRBV5-1	TRBD1	TRBJ1-4	TGCGCCAGCAGCACCGGGACAGGAGGCAATGAAAAACTGTTTTTT	CASSTGTGGNEKLFF
.	TRBV5-8	TRBD2	TRBJ2-3	TGTGCCAGCAGCCTCGGACTAGCGGGGAAGGCAGATACGCAGTATTTT	CASSLGLAGKADTQYF
.	TRBV7-8	.	TRBJ1-6	TGTGCCAGCAGCCCCACAGGGTTCAATTCACCCCTCCACTTT	CASSPTGFNSPLHF
.	TRBV6-1	.	TRBJ2-5	TGTGCCAGCAGTGAAGCGCGAGTGGTTGGGACCCAGTACTTC	CASSEARVVGTQYF
.	TRBV24-1	.	TRBJ2-5	TGTGCCACCAGTGATTTTCGGGGGACCCAGTACTTC	CATSDFRGTQYF
few	TRBV6-5	.	TRBJ2-1	TGTGCCAGCAGTTACTCAAGCGGAGCTTACAATGAGCAGTTCTTC	CASSYSSGAYNEQFF
.	TRBV6-6	TRBD2	TRBJ2-3	TGTGCCACCGCACGGGGGGGTGGGACAGATACGCAGTATTTT	CATARGGGTDTQYF
.	TRBV25-1	.	TRBJ1-1	TGTGCCAGCAGTGAACAGGACAGAGGTTCAGCTTTCTTT	CASSEQDRGSAFF
.	TRBV18	.	TRBJ2-2	TGTGCCAGCTCACCACAGGGGAAGAACACCGGGGAGCTGTTTTTT	CASSPQGKNTGELFF
.	TRBV7-8	.	TRBJ2-1	TGTGCCAGCAGCTTATCCGGGGGGCGCGGCAATGAGCAGTTCTTC	CASSLSGGRGNEQFF
.	TRBV7-9	TRBD2	TRBJ2-2	TGTGCCAGCAGCTTAGCCAGCGGGGTTTTCGAGGACACCGGGGAGCTGTTTTTT	CASSLASGVFEDTGELFF
.	TRBV11-2	TRBD2	TRBJ2-1	TGTGCCAGCAGCCGCTACGGACTAGCGGGGGGGGGTCAGTTCTTC	CASSRYGLAGGGQFF
.	TRBV6-5	TRBD2	TRBJ2-5	TGTGCCAGCAGACGGGGGGGAGAGGAGACCCAGTACTTC	CASRRGGEETQYF
.	TRBV7-9	TRBD2	TRBJ2-5	TGTGCCAGCAGCCCGGGACTAGCGGGACAAGAGACCCAGTACTTC	CASSPGLAGQETQYF
few	TRBV5-6	TRBD2	TRBJ2-7	TGTGCCAGCAGCGCCGGGGGGATCAGATCCTACGAGCAGTACTTC	CASSAGGIRSYEQYF
.	TRBV7-8	.	TRBJ2-3	TGTGCCAGCAGCTCAACCTCCCCGGGACAAGAGTATTTT	CASSSTSPGQEYF
many	TRBV2	.	TRBJ1-1	TGTGCCAGCAGTGACGACGGGACAAACTTTGGTGAAGCTTTCTTT	CASSDDGTNFGEAFF
once	TRBV29-1	.	TRBJ2-3	TGCAGCGTTGTGCAGCGGATAACAGATACGCAGTATTTT	CSVVQRITDTQYF
once	TRBV28	.	TRBJ2-5	TGTGCCAGCAGAAACCAACCCGGAGGGACCCAGTACTTC	CASRNQPGGTQYF
.	TRBV20-1	.	TRBJ2-2	TGCAGTGCTAGTAAATTGGGGAGTGCGAACACCGGGGAGCTGTTTTTT	CSASKLGSANTGELFF
.	TRBV19	TRBD1	TRBJ1-2	TGTGCCACCTCGACAGGGAGAAACTATGGCTACACCTTC	CATSTGRNYGYTF
.	TRBV6-2/TRBV6-3	.	TRBJ2-5	TGTGCCAGCAGTTACGTAACTGATCAAGAGACCCAGTACTTC	CASSYVTDQETQYF
.	TRBV30	.	TRBJ1-2	TGTGCCTGGAGTGTAGCCTACGGCTACACCTTC	CAWSVAYGYTF
.	TRBV30	TRBD2	TRBJ2-3	TGTGCCTGGAGTTTTAGCGGGAGGCGTTATGGAGATACGCAGTATTTT	CAWSFSGRRYGDTQYF
.	TRBV5-4	TRBD2	TRBJ2-3	TGTGCCAGCAGCAGGCTAGCGGGGGCCGGCACAGATACGCAGTATTTT	CASSRLAGAGTDTQYF
.	TRBV6-7	.	TRBJ1-5	TGTGCCAGCACCCTAGAGGGCAGAGGCGGGTTTCAGCCCCAGCATTTT	CASTLEGRGGFQPQHF
.	TRBV5-1	TRBD1	TRBJ1-3	TGCGCCAGCAGCTTGGGACAGGGGAACTCTGGAAACACCATATATTTT	CASSLGQGNSGNTIYF
.	TRBV6-5	.	TRBJ2-7	TGTGCCAGCAGTTTCATAGCCTCCTACGAGCAGTACTTC	CASSFIASYEQYF
.	TRBV10-3	TRBD1	TRBJ1-1	TGTGCCATCAGCGGACCTGGGACAGGGAGAACTGAAGCTTTCTTT	CAISGPGTGRTEAFF
few	TRBV19	TRBD2	TRBJ2-1	TGTGCCAGTAGTATAGGACTAGCGGGGATTTACAATGAGCAGTTCTTC	CASSIGLAGIYNEQFF
.	TRBV9	TRBD2	TRBJ2-2	TGTGCCAGCAGCGTAGGGACGGGAGGGGACACCGGGGAGCTGTTTTTT	CASSVGTGGDTGELFF
.	TRBV7-9	TRBD1	TRBJ2-3	TGTGCCAGCGGGTCCATAAAGGGACAGGGATCAGATACGCAGTATTTT	CASGSIKGQGSDTQYF
.	TRBV3-1/TRBV3-2	TRBD2	TRBJ2-3	TGTGCCAGCAGCCAAGGACTAGCGGGGCCTAGCACAGATACGCAGTATTTT	CASSQGLAGPSTDTQYF
.	TRBV9	TRBD2	TRBJ2-5	TGTGCCAGCAGCGTTGGGACTATAGAGACCCAGTACTTC	CASSVGTIETQYF